The rows below give T cell receptor beta chains drawn from one sample of a study of T cells after yellow fever vaccination. TCRdb independently ran MiXCR on the 5' RACE reads; one entry per CDR3 protein. This sample has 300,000 to 450,000 distinct CDR3 sequences; approximately 8% occur once, and the top ten carry approximately 16%. Specimen: PBMCs, collected more than 35 days after the first yellow fever vaccination. The receptor set was obtained from a man aged 18 to 30 who received the YFV17D yellow fever vaccine. Each CDR3 is given with its conserved first and last residue.

TRBJ1-6 TRBV7-2 CASSFPGGRPLHF
TRBJ1-1 TRBV10-3 CAISEALVISPEAFF
TRBJ2-5 TRBV7-7 CASSPNPPPTETQYF
TRBJ2-5 TRBV12-3/TRBV12-4 CASSLGTSGGKPQETQYF
TRBJ2-7 TRBV20-1 CSATGGHSSYEQYF
TRBJ1-4 TRBV19 CASTPLGREHLFF
TRBJ2-1 TRBV3-1 CASSQDLGWPRNEQFF
TRBJ1-1 TRBV3-1 CASSQGIIGPNTEAFF
TRBJ2-7 TRBV24-1 CAIRRPGVGEQYF
TRBJ1-3 TRBV11-2 CASSSRWAGSSGNTIYF
TRBJ2-1 TRBV24-1 CATSDGGLAHEQFF
TRBJ2-1 TRBV14 CASSQDRGNEQFF
TRBJ2-1 TRBV9 CASSLITGGSLNEQFF
TRBJ2-5 TRBV24-1 CATSDFLAGVETQYF
TRBJ2-6 TRBV6-5 CASSYTGEAGANVLTF
TRBJ1-4 TRBV27 CASSFRSTHEKLFF
TRBJ2-7 TRBV7-6 CASSSKAGAPLTEQYF
TRBJ2-1 TRBV7-9 CASSGRDYGYNEQFF
TRBJ2-1 TRBV24-1 CATSGDRGPNEQFF
TRBJ1-5 TRBV4-1 CASSQDNRAAEPQHF
TRBJ1-2 TRBV7-9 CASSQWAVQGYTF
TRBJ2-1 TRBV5-1 CASSLRTFGYNEQFF
TRBJ2-5 TRBV28 CASSLGDDSQVGETQYF
TRBJ2-6 TRBV20-1 CSARPQGTGANVLTF
TRBJ1-4 TRBV20-1 CSAIAPGVSFEKLFF
TRBJ2-1 TRBV19 CASSISGGGQFF
TRBJ2-3 TRBV5-4 CASTKPEADTQYF
TRBJ2-5 TRBV5-1 CASSSQQETQYF
TRBJ2-7 TRBV28 CASRRQGAVEQYF
TRBJ1-3 TRBV5-6 CASRRRDRGFTSGNTIYF
TRBJ2-3 TRBV5-1 CASSLSGLGTDTQYF
TRBJ2-7 TRBV6-1 CASHPGALGEQYF
TRBJ1-1 TRBV29-1 CSVEGNLNTEAFF
TRBJ1-2 TRBV5-1 CASSEAPSGTGDGYTF
TRBJ2-7 TRBV25-1 CASSMDSYEQYF
TRBJ1-6 TRBV20-1 CSAKGGAGTNSPLHF